A selection of T cell receptor beta chains follows, all from one sample in a study of radiation and T cells in renal cell carcinoma. Method: immunoSEQ multiplex PCR; TCRdb's copy keeps in-frame clones and lacks some. The data hold approximately 90,000 clones, with approximately 86% observed a single time. The specimen comprised blood, sampled from a patient whose treatment included radiotherapy and nephrectomy. These TCRs come from a man aged 50 or older with renal cell carcinoma. CDR3s leave out the opening cysteine and the closing phenylalanine or tryptophan.

V gene	J gene	CDR3 protein
TRBV11-2	TRBJ2-1	ASSSRPGQPDNEQF
TRBV2	TRBJ1-6	ASTKGQGVYSPLH
TRBV6-5	TRBJ2-3	ASRGLAGDTQY
TRBV4-1	TRBJ2-6	ASSQGVWRRDRGHGANVLT
TRBV4-1	TRBJ2-3	ASSQDDTTDTQY
TRBV6-1	TRBJ1-1	ASSATGDITEAF
TRBV30	TRBJ2-7	AWSEAGWIYEQY
TRBV5-1	TRBJ1-6	ASSVDTSYNSPLH
TRBV27	TRBJ1-1	ASSLTTGGLTEAF
TRBV6-6	TRBJ1-1	ASSWERNTEAF
TRBV5-4	TRBJ2-3	ASSWTTSGRDTQY
TRBV6-6	TRBJ2-7	ASSYSSTSYEQY
TRBV28	TRBJ1-2	ASSLSRAGAGGYT
TRBV9	TRBJ2-1	ASSVGGLAGVSEQF
TRBV6-1	TRBJ1-1	ASNRWITEAF
TRBV6-4	TRBJ2-3	ASSERGGTTDTQY
TRBV7-2	TRBJ2-3	ASSPTSGSTDTQY
TRBV7-2	TRBJ1-5	ASSLYGVSNQPQH
TRBV2	TRBJ2-7	ASSESGLAYEQY
TRBV5-1	TRBJ2-3	ASSFSLLGPDTQY
TRBV28	TRBJ1-2	ASSSRGSGT
TRBV19	TRBJ2-2	ASSVTVGAGELF
TRBV5-1	TRBJ2-3	ASSGGTSGVQY
TRBV11-2	TRBJ2-7	ASSLVRGDYEQY
TRBV6-1	TRBJ1-2	ASGSAGAGNYGYT
TRBV5-1	TRBJ1-6	ASSPGDSPNSPLH
TRBV4-2	TRBJ2-4	ASSQDSTLNIQY
TRBV6-5	TRBJ1-6	ASSYYIGTGDSPLH
TRBV5-1	TRBJ2-2	ASSLGQGLTGELF
TRBV6-6	TRBJ2-7	ASTSTRAGSEQY
TRBV7-9	TRBJ2-7	ASSPRQGTYEQY
TRBV20-1	TRBJ1-3	SARARNTIY
TRBV29-1	TRBJ2-1	SVGSSGVYNEQF
TRBV30	TRBJ1-6	AWSARDSYNSPLH
TRBV19	TRBJ2-2	ASSGTGGTGELF
TRBV6-1	TRBJ2-7	ASSLLGGGPHEQY
TRBV16	TRBJ2-1	ASSQPTGDGQF
TRBV5-1	TRBJ2-3	ASSLDSRTDTQY